A single sample gave rise to the 26 T cell receptor beta chains below, sequenced in a study of neoadjuvant anti-PD-1 for oral cavity cancer. The data were produced by immunoSEQ multiplex PCR, yet TCRdb's version contains in-frame clones alone and is incomplete. The sample lists tens of thousands of clones; 65% to 80% were seen once. Sequenced here: PBMCs, sampled before nivolumab (anti-PD-1) treatment. These receptors were collected from a person between 40 and 85 years old with oral cavity squamous cell carcinoma.

The rearrangement links TRBV29-1 to TRBJ2-2; the match to TRBD1 covers 8 bases. Germline V gene lookup returns CDR1 SQVTM and CDR2 ANQGSEA. V dropped 7 bases and J dropped 4; count of bases not matched to a gene: 5. This CDR3 region has 13 residues. The CDR3, as DNA: TGCAGCGCAGGGGGCCGGGGCACCGGGGAGCTGTTTTTT. Encoded protein: CSAGGRGTGELFF.

The chain is built from TRBV11-2 and TRBJ1-6, with TRBD1 matching over 8 bases. There are 15 residues in the CDR3. CDR1 and CDR2 (germline): SGHAT, FQNNGV. J gave up 7 bases and V 6 bases, and 8 bases lay outside the gene matches. CDR3: CASRPDRGTNSPLHF. The CDR3 DNA sequence: TGTGCCAGCAGACCTGACAGGGGAACCAATTCACCCCTCCACTTT.

The chain is built from TRBV14 and TRBJ2-7; possible D gene TRBD1, 6 bases. Trimming cost V 4 bases and J 4 bases, with 8 bases left between them. The CDR3 extends over 12 amino acids. CDR1 is SGHDN, CDR2 FVKESK, per germline. The CDR3 loop reads CASSLQGYEQYF. Here the CDR3 DNA reads TGTGCCAGCAGCCTCCAGGGGTACGAGCAGTACTTC.

Only a few counts were recorded for this clone. The chain uses TRBV2 and TRBJ1-3; D is perhaps TRBD1 (6 bases). The CDR3 is 13 residues long. From germline, CDR1 is SNHLY and CDR2 FYNNEI. Trimming removed 6 bases at V and 4 bases at J, with 10 bases between. CDR3 bases: TGTGCCAGCAGACAGGGTTCGGGAAACACCATATATTTT. Its protein is CASRQGSGNTIYF.

This clone turned up a few times. The chain has TRBV9 and TRBJ2-2; 12 bases fit TRBD2. The CDR3 runs 19 residues. Germline V CDR1 and CDR2: SGDLS, YYNGEE. V gave up 0 bases and J gave up 4 bases; unmatched junction bases: 10. CDR3 residues: CASSVETRLAGDSTGELFF. In DNA, the CDR3 is TGTGCCAGCAGCGTAGAAACCCGACTAGCGGGGGACTCCACCGGGGAGCTGTTTTTT.

This clone has more than one count but fewer than ten. The chain links TRBV2 to TRBJ2-2, with 8 bases matching TRBD1. From germline, CDR1 is SNHLY and CDR2 FYNNEI. The CDR3 covers 14 residues. J was trimmed by 5 bases and V by 7 bases; bases with no gene match: 6. This CDR3 is CASTLRQGTGELFF. CDR3 nucleotides: TGTGCCAGCACCCTTCGACAGGGGACCGGGGAGCTGTTTTTT.

This chain links TRBV19 with TRBJ2-3, with D perhaps being TRBD1 or TRBD2 (5 bases each). Trimming cost V 6 bases and J 5 bases, with 12 bases left between them. The CDR3 has 13 residues. Germline V gives CDR1 LNHDA, CDR2 SQIVND (reference sequence). The CDR3 here is CASRAGTEDTQYF. The CDR3 bases are TGTGCCAGTAGGGCAGGGACGGAAGATACGCAGTATTTT. Full variable domain (missing parts from reference TRBV19 and TRBJ2-3): DGGITQSPKYLFRKEGQNVTLSCEQNLNHDAMYWYRQDPGQGLRLIYYSQIVNDFQKGDIAEGYSVSREKKESFPLTVTSAQKNPTAFYLCASRAGTEDTQYFGPGTRLTVL.

DNA of the CDR3: TGTGCCAGCAGTCCCCTCCACGGGACCACTAAGTACTTC. Protein sequence: CASSPLHGTTKYF. This chain connects TRBV6-5 to TRBJ2-7; D assignment may be TRBD1 or TRBD2 (5 bases each). The length of the CDR3 is 13 residues. Trimming removed 5 bases from V and 11 bases from J, with 19 bases in between. CDR1 and CDR2 from the germline V gene are MNHEY and SVGAGI.

The V call is TRBV7-9, the J call TRBJ1-4, with D possibly TRBD1 on 5 matching bases. V gave up 0 bases and J gave up 4 bases, with 12 bases separating them. Germline CDR1 is SEHNR and CDR2 is FQNEAQ (reference sequence). The CDR3 is 16 amino acids. The DNA for the CDR3 is TGTGCCAGCAGCTTAGCCCTAAGGGGAGGTAATGAAAAACTGTTTTTT. It is translated as CASSLALRGGNEKLFF.

The chain combines TRBV6-1 with TRBJ1-2; 7 nucleotides match TRBD1. The CDR3 spans 15 residues. Germline-derived CDR1 and CDR2 are MNHNS and SASEGT. Trimming cost V 6 bases and J 7 bases; bases outside gene matches: 14. The CDR3 bases are TGTGCCAGCAGAGGACAGGTACAAATCCCCCTTGGCTACACCTTC. Amino acids: CASRGQVQIPLGYTF.

The chain links TRBV29-1 to TRBJ2-3; 8 bases fit TRBD2. Germline V gene data show CDR1 as SQVTM and CDR2 as ANQGSEA. V was pared by 7 bases and J by 2 bases, with 11 bases of the junction left unmatched. This CDR3 is built from 15 residues. The DNA of the CDR3 is TGCAGCGCACGCGGGGGGCCCCGATCCACAGATACGCAGTATTTT. Its translation: CSARGGPRSTDTQYF.

In this sample, this clone turned up once. The chain couples TRBV4-2 to TRBJ2-5, with unresolved D. This CDR3 has 17 residues. Germline V gives CDR1 LGHNA, CDR2 YNFKEQ. V shed 0 bases and J shed 0 bases, with 14 bases lying between them. This chain's CDR3 is CASSQDAPGSDQETQYF. The CDR3 DNA is TGTGCCAGCAGCCAAGATGCCCCCGGGTCCGACCAAGAGACCCAGTACTTC.

This clone was observed a single time. V and J are TRBV7-2 and TRBJ1-4; D is possibly TRBD1 (6 bases). Germline V gene data show CDR1 as SGHTA and CDR2 as FQGNSA. The CDR3 loop spans 17 amino acids. Between the trimmed V and J ends, which lost 1 base and 0 bases, there was a span of 12 bases. CDR3 residues: CASSLDGTTATNEKLFF. CDR3 coding DNA: TGTGCCAGCAGCTTAGACGGGACAACTGCAACTAATGAAAAACTGTTTTTT.

The chain couples TRBV4-1 to TRBJ1-5; no firm D call. This CDR3 comprises 15 residues. V gave up 1 base and J gave up 7 bases, with 14 bases separating them. Per germline, CDR1 MGHRA and CDR2 YSYEKL. The CDR3 spells CASSQAGTQAQPQHF. In DNA form, the CDR3 reads TGCGCCAGCAGCCAAGCGGGAACCCAGGCGCAGCCCCAGCATTTT.

J is TRBJ2-2 and V is TRBV19; D is perhaps TRBD2 (6 bases). This CDR3 comprises 15 residues. V was pared by 3 bases and J by 3 bases, with 11 bases between. Germline CDR1 is LNHDA and CDR2 is SQIVND (reference sequence). Here the CDR3 reads CASSMKRAYTGELFF. Written as DNA, the CDR3 is TGTGCCAGTAGTATGAAGCGGGCCTACACCGGGGAGCTGTTTTTT.

The chain carries TRBV10-1 and TRBJ2-2; 10 bases align to TRBD2. Germline loops: CDR1 WNHNN, CDR2 SYGVQD (reference sequence). Losses at the gene ends were 3 bases for V and 4 bases for J; bases not matched to a gene: 2. CDR3 size: 15 residues. In DNA form, the CDR3 reads TGCGCCAGCAGTGAAGCGGGAGGGTTCACCGGGGAGCTGTTTTTT. Translated: CASSEAGGFTGELFF.

This chain uses TRBV30 with TRBJ1-2; 7 positions match TRBD1. The CDR3 extends over 13 amino acids. The V gene end was trimmed by 8 bases and the J gene end by 5 bases; junction bases not matched to a gene: 11. Germline V gene data show CDR1 as GTSNPN and CDR2 as SVGIG (reference sequence). As DNA, the CDR3 is TGTGCCGTGAGGGACAGTCGATTTTATGGCTACACCTTC. Translating it yields CAVRDSRFYGYTF. The variable domain in full, completed from reference TRBV30 and TRBJ1-2, reads SQTIHQWPATLVQPVGSPLSLECTVEGTSNPNLYWYRQAAGRGLQLLFYSVGIGQISSEVPQNLSASRPQDRQFILSSKKLLLSDSGFYLCAVRDSRFYGYTFGSGTRLTVV.

This chain joins TRBV14 and TRBJ2-3, with unresolved D. Germline V gene sequence: CDR1 SGHDN, CDR2 FVKESK. V was cut by 3 bases and J by 3 bases, with 1 base left in between. CDR3 size: 11 residues. The CDR3, as DNA: TGTGCCAGCAGCCATACAGATACGCAGTATTTT. This codes for CASSHTDTQYF.

DNA for the CDR3: TGTGCCAGCAGCCTATCTGTACAGGGGGACTATGGCTACACCTTC. Translated: CASSLSVQGDYGYTF. The V gene is TRBV5-5, the J gene TRBJ1-2, with 8 bases aligning to TRBD1. V was pared by 4 bases and J by 3 bases, with 8 bases of the junction left unmatched. The CDR3 is 15 residues long. CDR1 and CDR2 from the germline V gene are SGHKS and YYEKEE (reference sequence).

By its share, this clone is medium-sized. The DNA for the CDR3 is TGCGCCAGCAGCCTCGGGACTTTTGGAAACACCATATATTTT. This gives the protein CASSLGTFGNTIYF. The rearrangement uses TRBV5-1 and TRBJ1-3; possible D gene TRBD1, 5 bases. CDR1 and CDR2 from the germline V gene are SGHRS and YFSETQ. This CDR3 spans 14 amino acids. The V and J ends lost 4 bases and 3 bases respectively, with 11 bases between them.

This rearrangement joins TRBV18 to TRBJ2-6; D not certain. The germline V gene has CDR1 KGHSH and CDR2 LQKENI. The CDR3 totals 18 residues. V lost 6 bases to trimming and J lost 0 bases, with 18 bases between them. Written as DNA, the CDR3 is TGTGCCAGCTCTAGCTCGGCACCCACCTTCTCTGGGGCCAACGTCCTGACTTTC. Translated: CASSSSAPTFSGANVLTF.

This rearrangement joins TRBV28 to TRBJ2-1; D not certain. V was shortened by 7 bases and J by 2 bases, with 6 bases between the two germline ends. This CDR3 comprises 12 residues. Looked up from germline, CDR1 is MDHEN and CDR2 is SYDVKM. CDR3 sequence reads: CASMVTYNEQFF. The CDR3 nucleotides read TGTGCCAGCATGGTAACCTACAATGAGCAGTTCTTC. The complete variable domain, with remaining parts taken from reference TRBV28 and TRBJ2-1, reads DVKVTQSSRYLVKRTGEKVFLECVQDMDHENMFWYRQDPGLGLRLIYFSYDVKMKEKGDIPEGYSVSREKKERFSLILESASTNQTSMYLCASMVTYNEQFFGPGTRLTVL.

V is TRBV2 and J is TRBJ2-3; D is undetermined. The CDR3 loop spans 11 amino acids. Germline loops: CDR1 SNHLY, CDR2 FYNNEI. Trimming took off 8 bases at V and 3 bases at J, with 6 bases between the two ends. DNA of the CDR3: TGTGCCAGCGGTAGGACAGATACGCAGTATTTT. Translated: CASGRTDTQYF.

The chain is built from TRBV7-9 and TRBJ2-7, with 16 bases aligning to TRBD2. The V segment lost 5 bases and the J segment 0 bases; nucleotides outside the gene matches: 7. Germline CDR1 is SEHNR and CDR2 is FQNEAQ (reference sequence). The CDR3 extends over 18 amino acids. The CDR3, as DNA: TGTGCCAGCAGCCCAGGGACTAGCGGGAGGGCAGACTCCTACGAGCAGTACTTC. Protein product: CASSPGTSGRADSYEQYF.

The chain is built from TRBV19 and TRBJ2-7, with 10 bases that match TRBD2. With 4 bases clipped from V and 9 bases from J, the junction kept 12 bases outside the gene matches. There are 15 residues in the CDR3. Germline lookup yields CDR1 LNHDA and CDR2 SQIVND (reference sequence). CDR3 nucleotides: TGTGCCAGTAGTACCAGGGGTAGCGGGGGGACGGTGCAGTACTTC. Translation gives CASSTRGSGGTVQYF.

V and J are TRBV10-3 and TRBJ1-1; TRBD1 might be the D (5 bases). The CDR3 runs 13 residues. Deletions cut 8 bases from V and 1 base from J, with 11 bases between. Germline V gene lookup returns CDR1 ENHRY and CDR2 SYGVKD. The CDR3 nucleotides are TGTGCCATCTCGGAGGGGCGGAACACTGAAGCTTTCTTT. It encodes CAISEGRNTEAFF.